Sequencing of this TCR beta chain was carried out in a study of cytomegalovirus exposure and HLA in healthy donors. Study-wide results and caveats: Cytomegalovirus-associated TCR beta chains were listed, numbering some 150. It is likely that the observed cluster of highly shared sequence variants was a sequencing artifact.

Use of 60 Vbeta and 13 Jbeta primers characterized the PCR. Libraries were prepared by immunoSEQ multiplex PCR; TCRdb keeps only in-frame clonotypes and omits some of them. The sample lists 90,000 to 110,000 clones, around four fifths occurring once. Details on this clone: The target antigen is unknown.

The CDR3 length is 12 residues. Trimming took off 7 bases at V and 6 bases at J, with 10 bases between the two ends. Germline values: CDR1 LNHDA, CDR2 SQIVND (reference sequence). The sample taken for sequencing was PBMCs. This chain connects TRBV19 to TRBJ1-5; D gene uncertain. This TCR was recovered from a man aged 25-45 years in good health and CMV-seronegative. In nucleotides, the CDR3 is TGTGCCAGTATGACGGCGGGTCAGCCCCAGCATTTT. This encodes CASMTAGQPQHF. The complete variable domain, with remaining parts taken from reference TRBV19 and TRBJ1-5, reads DGGITQSPKYLFRKEGQNVTLSCEQNLNHDAMYWYRQDPGQGLRLIYYSQIVNDFQKGDIAEGYSVSREKKESFPLTVTSAQKNPTAFYLCASMTAGQPQHFGDGTRLSIL.